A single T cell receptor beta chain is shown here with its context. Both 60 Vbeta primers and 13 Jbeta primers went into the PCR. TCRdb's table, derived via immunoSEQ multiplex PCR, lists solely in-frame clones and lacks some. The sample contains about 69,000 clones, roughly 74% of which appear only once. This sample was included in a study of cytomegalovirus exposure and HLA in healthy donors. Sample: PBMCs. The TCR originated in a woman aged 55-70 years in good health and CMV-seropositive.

CDR3 sequence: CAWSSSGGETQYF. CDR3 nucleotide sequence: TGTGCCTGGAGTTCTAGCGGGGGAGAGACCCAGTACTTC. This chain links TRBV30 with TRBJ2-5; 10 nucleotides line up with TRBD2. The germline gives CDR1 GTSNPN, CDR2 SVGIG (reference sequence). V was clipped by 2 bases and J by 4 bases; unmatched bases: 1. The CDR3 runs to 13 residues. The whole variable domain, filled in from reference TRBV30 and TRBJ2-5, reads SQTIHQWPATLVQPVGSPLSLECTVEGTSNPNLYWYRQAAGRGLQLLFYSVGIGQISSEVPQNLSASRPQDRQFILSSKKLLLSDSGFYLCAWSSSGGETQYFGPGTRLLVL.